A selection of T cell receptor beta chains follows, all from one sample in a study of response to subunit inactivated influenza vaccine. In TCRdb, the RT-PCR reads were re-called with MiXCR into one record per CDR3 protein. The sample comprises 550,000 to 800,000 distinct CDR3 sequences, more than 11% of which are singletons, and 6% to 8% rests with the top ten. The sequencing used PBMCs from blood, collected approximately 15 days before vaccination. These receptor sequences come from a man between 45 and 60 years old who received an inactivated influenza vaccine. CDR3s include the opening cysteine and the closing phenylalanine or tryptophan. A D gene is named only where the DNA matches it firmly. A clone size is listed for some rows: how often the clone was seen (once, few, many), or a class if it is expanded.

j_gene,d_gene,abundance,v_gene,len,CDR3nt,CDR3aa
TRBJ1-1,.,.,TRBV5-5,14,TGTGCCAGCAGCTTGATCCAGGGCTTCACTGAAGCTTTCTTT,CASSLIQGFTEAFF
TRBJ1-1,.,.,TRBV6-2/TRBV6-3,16,TGTGCCAGCAGTTATAAGGAGGGGTCTTTGAACACTGAAGCTTTCTTT,CASSYKEGSLNTEAFF
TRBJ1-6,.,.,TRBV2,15,TGTGCCAGCAGTGAACAGGTTCCGGGATATTCACCCCTCCACTTT,CASSEQVPGYSPLHF
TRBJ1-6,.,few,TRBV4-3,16,TGCGCCAGCAGCCAAGATCTTTCTGGGTATCTTTCACCCCTCCACTTT,CASSQDLSGYLSPLHF
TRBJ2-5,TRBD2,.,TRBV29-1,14,TGCAGCGAAGGCGGGGGAGACCTCCAAGAGACCCAGTACTTC,CSEGGGDLQETQYF
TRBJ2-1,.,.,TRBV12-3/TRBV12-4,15,TGTGCCAGCAGCCCCCTGGCGTCCCCTTACAATGAGCAGTTCTTC,CASSPLASPYNEQFF
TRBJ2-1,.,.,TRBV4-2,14,TGTGCAAGAAGCCAACCCGGGAGCGACAATGAGCAGTTCTTC,CARSQPGSDNEQFF
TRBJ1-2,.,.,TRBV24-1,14,TGTGCCACCAGTGATTTCCTGTCCAGTTCTGGCTACACCTTC,CATSDFLSSSGYTF
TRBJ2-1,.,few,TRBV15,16,TGTGCCACCAGCAGAGATCAGGGTCAGGGGTTGAATGAGCAGTTCTTC,CATSRDQGQGLNEQFF
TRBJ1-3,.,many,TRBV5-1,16,TGCGCCAGCAGCGCAACCTTGGGGAGCTCTGGAAACACCATATATTTT,CASSATLGSSGNTIYF
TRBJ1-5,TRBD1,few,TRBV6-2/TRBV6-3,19,TGTGCCAGCAGTTACTCGATCAGGGGGACAGGGGTCGAAAATCAGCCCCAGCATTTT,CASSYSIRGTGVENQPQHF
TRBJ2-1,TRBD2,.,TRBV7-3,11,TGTGCCAGCAGCCCGGGACTAGGATTAGTCTTC,CASSPGLGLVF
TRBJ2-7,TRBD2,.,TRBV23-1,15,TGCGCCAGCCGTCTTTTGGGGAGGGATCCCTGCGAGCAGTACTTC,CASRLLGRDPCEQYF
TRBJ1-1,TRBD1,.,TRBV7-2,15,TGTGCCAGCAGCCTAACAGGGGGTCGGGACACTGAAGCTTTCTTT,CASSLTGGRDTEAFF
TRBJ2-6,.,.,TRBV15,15,TGTGCCACCGGATTGCACGAGGCTGGGGCCAACGTCCTGACTTTC,CATGLHEAGANVLTF
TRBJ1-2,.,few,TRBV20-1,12,TGCAGTGCTAGTCGTACAGACTATGGCTACACCTTC,CSASRTDYGYTF
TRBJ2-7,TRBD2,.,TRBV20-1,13,TGCAGTGCTAATCCGGGACTAGAATCCGAGCAGTACTTC,CSANPGLESEQYF
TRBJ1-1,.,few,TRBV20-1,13,TGCAGTGCTAGGAGCTCCAGGAACACTGAAGCTTTCTTT,CSARSSRNTEAFF
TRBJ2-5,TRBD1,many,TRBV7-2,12,TGTGCCAGCAGCTTAGGCGGACAGGGCCAGTACTTC,CASSLGGQGQYF
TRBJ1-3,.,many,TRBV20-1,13,TGCAGTGCTAGTAGGACAGCTGGAAACACCATATATTTT,CSASRTAGNTIYF
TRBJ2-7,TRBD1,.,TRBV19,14,TGTGCCAGTAGTGCCGGACAGGATACCTACGAGCAGTACTTC,CASSAGQDTYEQYF
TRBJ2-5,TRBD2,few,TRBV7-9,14,TGTGCCAGCAGCTTGGTAGCGGGAAAAGAGACCCAGTACTTC,CASSLVAGKETQYF
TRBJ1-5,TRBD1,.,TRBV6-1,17,TGTGCCAGCAGTCCGGACAGGGGCCTAGTGGGCAATCAGCCCCAGCATTTT,CASSPDRGLVGNQPQHF
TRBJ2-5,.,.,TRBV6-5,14,TGTGCCAGCAGTTACCCGGGGGCATGGGAGACCCAGTACTTC,CASSYPGAWETQYF
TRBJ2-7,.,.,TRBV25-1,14,TGTGCCAGCAGGGAGGGCAGACCCTCCTACGAGCAGTACTTC,CASREGRPSYEQYF
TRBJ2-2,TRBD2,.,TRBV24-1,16,TGTGCCACCAGTGATTTAAGAGCGGGACTTACCGGGGAGCTGTTTTTT,CATSDLRAGLTGELFF
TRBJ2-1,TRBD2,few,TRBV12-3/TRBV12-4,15,TGTGCCAGCAGTTTGGGGACTAGCGGGAGTTCTGAGCAGTTCTTC,CASSLGTSGSSEQFF
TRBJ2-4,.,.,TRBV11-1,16,TGTGCCAGCAGCTTGGGGGGTCAATCTTCCAAAAACATTCAGTACTTC,CASSLGGQSSKNIQYF
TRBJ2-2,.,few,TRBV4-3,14,TGCGCCAGCAGCCAGTCCGATTACACCGGGGAGCTGTTTTTT,CASSQSDYTGELFF
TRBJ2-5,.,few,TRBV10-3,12,TGTGCCATCAGCTACATTGGAGAGACCCAGTACTTC,CAISYIGETQYF
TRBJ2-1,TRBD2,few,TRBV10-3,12,TGTGCCATCGCGGGGGGGCCTAATGAGCAGTTCTTC,CAIAGGPNEQFF
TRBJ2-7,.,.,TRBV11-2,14,TGTGCCAGCAGCGCGCTGGGGGAGATCTACGAGCAGTACTTC,CASSALGEIYEQYF
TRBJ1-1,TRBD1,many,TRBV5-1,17,TGCGCCAGCAGCAATCAGCCGGGACAGGGGGCCTCAACTGAAGCTTTCTTT,CASSNQPGQGASTEAFF
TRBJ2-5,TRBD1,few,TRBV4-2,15,TGTGCCAGCAGCCAAGATGGCAGGGGGCACGAGACCCAGTACTTC,CASSQDGRGHETQYF
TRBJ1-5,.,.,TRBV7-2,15,TGTGCCAGCATCAGCTACAGGTATAGCAATCAGCCCCAGCATTTT,CASISYRYSNQPQHF
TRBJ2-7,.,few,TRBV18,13,TGTGCCAGCTCACCTGTCAACGGCTACGAGCAGTACTTC,CASSPVNGYEQYF
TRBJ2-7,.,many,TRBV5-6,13,TGTGCCAGCAGCTTGGACACGCCCTACGAGCAGTACTTC,CASSLDTPYEQYF
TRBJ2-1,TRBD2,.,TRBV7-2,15,TGTGCCAGCAGGTCGACCGGGGGGTCCTACAATGAGCAGTTCTTC,CASRSTGGSYNEQFF
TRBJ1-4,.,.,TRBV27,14,TGTGCCAGCAGTTTATCTGGTTTAAATGAAAAACTGTTTTTT,CASSLSGLNEKLFF
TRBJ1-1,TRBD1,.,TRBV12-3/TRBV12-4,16,TGTGCCAGCAGCAGACTCTCGGGACAGGGAGGCACTGAAGCTTTCTTT,CASSRLSGQGGTEAFF
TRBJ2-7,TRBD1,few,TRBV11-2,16,TGTGCCAGCAGCTTAGAGCCCGGGACAGGGGTGACGGGGCAGTACTTC,CASSLEPGTGVTGQYF
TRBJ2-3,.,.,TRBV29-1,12,TGCAGCGTTTCAAGTAGCACAGATACGCAGTATTTT,CSVSSSTDTQYF
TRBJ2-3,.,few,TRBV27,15,TGTGCCAGCAGTCCGCTTCGGGCAGGGCGCGATACGCAGTATTTT,CASSPLRAGRDTQYF
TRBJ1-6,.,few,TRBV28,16,TGTGCCAGCAGTTTAGCGGGCCTAGGATATAATTCACCCCTCCACTTT,CASSLAGLGYNSPLHF
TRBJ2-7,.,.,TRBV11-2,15,TGTGCCAGCAGCTTATCTAGGGGCAAGGTATACGAGCAGTACTTC,CASSLSRGKVYEQYF
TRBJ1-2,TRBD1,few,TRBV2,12,TGTGCCAGCATTAGGGACAGCTATGGCTACACCTTC,CASIRDSYGYTF
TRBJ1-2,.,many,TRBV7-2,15,TGTGCCAGCAGCCCCACAGGGAGAGCTAACTATGGCTACACCTTC,CASSPTGRANYGYTF
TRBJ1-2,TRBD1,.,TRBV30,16,TGTGCCTGGAGTGTACTTCCCGGACAGGGACGATTCAGCTACACCTTC,CAWSVLPGQGRFSYTF
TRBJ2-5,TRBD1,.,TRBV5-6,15,TGTGCCAGCAGCTTGGTGGACAGGGGAGAGGAGACCCAGTACTTC,CASSLVDRGEETQYF
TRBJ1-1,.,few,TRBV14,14,TGTGCCAGCAGCCAGCAAACAGGGAGCACTGAAGCTTTCTTT,CASSQQTGSTEAFF
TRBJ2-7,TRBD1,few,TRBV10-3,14,TGTGCCATCAGTGACTCGGACAGGACCTACGAGCAGTACTTC,CAISDSDRTYEQYF
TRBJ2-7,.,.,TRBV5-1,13,TGCGCCAGCAGCTTGGAGTCCGTATACGAGCAGTACTTC,CASSLESVYEQYF
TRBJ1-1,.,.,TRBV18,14,TGTGCCAGCTCACCACAGGGAGGATGGACTGAAGCTTTCTTT,CASSPQGGWTEAFF
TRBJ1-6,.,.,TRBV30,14,TGTGCCTGGAGTTCACAGGACTATAATTCACCCCTCCACTTT,CAWSSQDYNSPLHF
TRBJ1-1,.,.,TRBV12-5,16,TGTGCTAGTGGTACCGCGCTAGACAGCCGTAGGACTGAAGCTTTCTTT,CASGTALDSRRTEAFF